Listed here are 15 T cell receptor beta chains from one sample, sequenced in a study of cytomegalovirus exposure and HLA in healthy donors. The primer mix had 60 Vbeta and 13 Jbeta primers. Some clones are missing from TCRdb's copy, which holds only in-frame ones; the method was immunoSEQ multiplex PCR. This sample carries about 160,000 clones, roughly 76% of them seen once, and the ten largest clones take about 13%. Sequencing input: PBMCs. The receptors were sampled from a woman aged 45-60 years in good health and CMV-seronegative.

The chain is built from TRBV29-1 and TRBJ1-2; 7 bases match TRBD1. The CDR3 extends over 15 amino acids. J lost 3 bases, V lost 0 bases, and 7 bases had no gene match. The germline gives CDR1 SQVTM, CDR2 ANQGSEA. CDR3 sequence: CSVEDPDRADYGYTF. CDR3 DNA: TGCAGCGTTGAAGATCCAGACAGGGCGGACTATGGCTACACCTTC.

The V call is TRBV5-1, the J call TRBJ1-2, with D unclear. V lost 5 bases to trimming and J lost 5 bases, with 19 bases between them. The CDR3 loop spans 15 amino acids. The germline gives CDR1 SGHRS, CDR2 YFSETQ. The CDR3 spells CASRPSPRERYGYTF. CDR3 DNA: TGCGCCAGCAGACCCTCTCCGCGGGAGCGGTATGGCTACACCTTC.

V is TRBV6-1 and J is TRBJ1-1; a possible D gene is TRBD1 (6 bases). The germline CDR1 and CDR2 sequences are MNHNS and SASEGT. V shed 8 bases and J shed 1 base, with 11 bases lying between them. The CDR3 sequence is 13 residues long. For the CDR3, the DNA is TGTGCCAGCCTAGGGGGACAGAACACTGAAGCTTTCTTT. Encoded protein: CASLGGQNTEAFF.

The chain uses TRBV7-6 and TRBJ2-2, with D possibly TRBD2 on 5 matching bases. Germline V lookup: CDR1 SGHVS, CDR2 FNYEAQ. Trimming removed 5 bases at V and 5 bases at J, with 15 bases between. The CDR3 consists of 15 residues. CDR3 in DNA: TGTGCCAGCAGCCAAAATGATCGGAGGACCGGGGAGCTGTTTTTT. Its translation is CASSQNDRRTGELFF.

The CDR3 region is CASSPRLAGTNNEQFF. The DNA of the CDR3 is TGTGCCAGCAGCCCCCGACTAGCGGGGACAAACAATGAGCAGTTCTTC. The chain has TRBV11-2 and TRBJ2-1; 11 nucleotides line up with TRBD2. The CDR3 has 16 amino acids. V lost 5 bases to trimming and J lost 5 bases; unmatched junction nucleotides: 8. Germline V gene lookup returns CDR1 SGHAT and CDR2 FQNNGV.

The chain has TRBV6-5 and TRBJ1-2, with D uncertain. The CDR3 contains 13 residues. Trimming stripped 4 bases from V and 4 bases from J, with 10 bases between. The germline V gene encodes CDR1 MNHEY and CDR2 SVGAGI. The CDR3 sequence: CASSSFWSYGYTF. The CDR3 DNA sequence: TGTGCCAGCAGTTCTTTCTGGAGCTATGGCTACACCTTC.

The chain uses TRBV5-8 and TRBJ2-3; 8 bases are shared with TRBD2. V shed 6 bases, J shed 4 bases, and the junction held 10 bases outside the gene matches. The CDR3 runs to 15 residues. Germline V gives CDR1 SGHTS, CDR2 YDEGEE. CDR3 protein: CASNEREKGSDTQYF. CDR3 sequence (DNA): TGTGCCAGCAACGAGCGGGAGAAGGGCTCAGATACGCAGTATTTT.

This rearrangement joins TRBV25-1 to TRBJ1-1, with 7 bases matching TRBD1. J gave up 5 bases and V 6 bases, and 6 bases lay outside the gene matches. Germline lookup yields CDR1 MGHDK and CDR2 SYGVNS. This CDR3 contains 13 residues. The CDR3 DNA is TGTGCCAGCAGCTTGACAGGGACAACTGAAGCTTTCTTT. This gives the protein CASSLTGTTEAFF.

The chain is built from TRBV7-6 and TRBJ2-7; possible D gene TRBD1, 6 bases. The CDR3 sequence is 13 residues long. Trimming pared 5 bases from V and 3 bases from J, leaving 11 bases between. CDR1 and CDR2 from the germline V gene are SGHVS and FNYEAQ. The CDR3 reads CASSTGTNYEQYF. CDR3 nucleotides: TGTGCCAGCAGCACCGGGACAAACTACGAGCAGTACTTC.

This sequence joins TRBV28 and TRBJ1-4, with TRBD1 matching over 7 bases. This CDR3 contains 15 residues. CDR1 is MDHEN, CDR2 SYDVKM, per germline. Germline trimming cut 6 bases from V and 8 bases from J; bases unmatched to any gene: 12. This CDR3 reads CASSSNRGLGEKLFF. The CDR3 DNA reads TGTGCCAGCAGCTCGAACAGGGGTTTAGGCGAAAAACTGTTTTTT.

The chain is built from TRBV28 and TRBJ2-5, with 9 bases that match TRBD1. J lost 5 bases, V lost 6 bases, and 22 bases had no gene match. CDR1 is MDHEN, CDR2 SYDVKM, per germline. The CDR3 sequence is 19 residues long. The CDR3 coding sequence is TGTGCCAGCAGAGCTTGGACAGGGGAATCCCTGACCGGGGGGGAGACCCAGTACTTC. Its translation: CASRAWTGESLTGGETQYF.

The CDR3 is CASSLPARTPGVNTEAFF. CDR3 nucleotide sequence: TGTGCCAGTAGCTTACCGGCGAGAACACCAGGCGTGAACACTGAAGCTTTCTTT. V is TRBV19 and J is TRBJ1-1, with D hard to call. The length of the CDR3 is 18 residues. CDR1 LNHDA and CDR2 SQIVND come from the germline V gene (reference sequence). V shed 6 bases and J shed 0 bases, with 23 bases lying between them.

The rearrangement joins TRBV5-4 to TRBJ1-1; TRBD1 might be the D (5 bases). This CDR3 has 17 amino acids. The germline gives CDR1 SGHNT, CDR2 YYREEE (reference sequence). The germline V and J ends were trimmed by 0 bases and 0 bases, with 15 bases remaining between them. CDR3 nucleotides: TGTGCCAGCAGCTTGGGGATCGGGGGGAGAGTGAACACTGAAGCTTTCTTT. Amino acid sequence: CASSLGIGGRVNTEAFF.

This clone has only a few counts. The chain uses TRBV6-1 and TRBJ1-3; D ambiguous. This CDR3 is built from 15 residues. Trimming pared 5 bases from V and 0 bases from J, leaving 11 bases between. In germline, CDR1 is MNHNS, CDR2 SASEGT. CDR3 region: CASSPRDYSGNTIYF. As DNA, the CDR3 is TGTGCCAGCAGTCCTCGGGATTACTCTGGAAACACCATATATTTT.

The V gene is TRBV29-1, the J gene TRBJ1-1; possible D gene TRBD1, 5 bases. This CDR3 region has 12 residues. V lost 7 bases and J 0 bases, leaving 9 bases between the germline ends. Germline lookup yields CDR1 SQVTM and CDR2 ANQGSEA. The CDR3 DNA is TGCAGCGGACGACAGATGAACACTGAAGCTTTCTTT. This sequence encodes CSGRQMNTEAFF.